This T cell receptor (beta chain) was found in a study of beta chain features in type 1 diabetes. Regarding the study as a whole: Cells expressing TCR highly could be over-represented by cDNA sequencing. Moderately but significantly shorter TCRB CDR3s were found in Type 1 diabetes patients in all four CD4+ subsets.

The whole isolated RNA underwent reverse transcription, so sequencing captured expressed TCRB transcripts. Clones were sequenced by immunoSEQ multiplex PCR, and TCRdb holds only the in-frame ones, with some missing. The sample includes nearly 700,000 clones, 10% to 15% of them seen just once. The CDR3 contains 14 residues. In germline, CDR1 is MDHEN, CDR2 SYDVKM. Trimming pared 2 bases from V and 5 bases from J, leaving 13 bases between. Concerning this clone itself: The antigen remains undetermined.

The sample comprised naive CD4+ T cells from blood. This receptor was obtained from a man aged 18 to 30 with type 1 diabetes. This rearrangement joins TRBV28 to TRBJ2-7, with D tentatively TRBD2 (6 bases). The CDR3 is CASSLPASAHEQYF. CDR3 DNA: TGTGCCAGCAGTTTACCGGCTAGCGCCCACGAGCAGTACTTC.